This T cell receptor beta chain derives from a study of CD8+ T cells in alopecia areata. Overall study results and limits: Possibly as an HLA-related effect, TCR sharing across patients appeared less clear than in mice.

With 0 bases clipped from V and 0 bases from J, the junction kept 3 bases outside the gene matches. The CDR3 sequence is 16 residues long. In germline, CDR1 is KGHSH, CDR2 LQKENI. cDNA serving as the sequencing template came from extracted, reverse transcribed RNA. Method: immunoSEQ multiplex PCR; TCRdb's copy keeps in-frame clones and lacks some. Here the sample spans a few hundred thousand clones, less than 80% being singletons. A remark on this clone: No antigen is known for it.

The J gene is TRBJ1-1, the V gene TRBV18; 8 bases are shared with TRBD1. The sequence was obtained from a human donor with alopecia areata. The starting material was CD4+ T cells sorted from blood, obtained at week 0. CDR3 bases: TGTGCCAGCTCACCACCACAGGGGGGAATGAACACTGAAGCTTTCTTT. Protein: CASSPPQGGMNTEAFF.